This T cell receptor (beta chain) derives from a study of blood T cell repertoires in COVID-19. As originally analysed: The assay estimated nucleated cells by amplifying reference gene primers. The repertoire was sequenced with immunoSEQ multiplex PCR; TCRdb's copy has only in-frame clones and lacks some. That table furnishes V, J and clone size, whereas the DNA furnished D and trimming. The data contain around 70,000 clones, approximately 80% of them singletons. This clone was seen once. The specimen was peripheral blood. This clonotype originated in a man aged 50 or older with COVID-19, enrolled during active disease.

DNA for the CDR3: TGTGCCAGCAGTCAATCCTACAGGGTTGAAAAACTGTTTTTT. It codes for CASSQSYRVEKLFF. The chain couples TRBV6-6 to TRBJ1-4, with D perhaps matching TRBD1 (6 bases). The CDR3 sequence is 14 residues long. Germline CDR1 MNHNY, CDR2 SVGAGI (reference sequence). V lost 5 bases, J lost 7 bases, and 14 bases lay in between.